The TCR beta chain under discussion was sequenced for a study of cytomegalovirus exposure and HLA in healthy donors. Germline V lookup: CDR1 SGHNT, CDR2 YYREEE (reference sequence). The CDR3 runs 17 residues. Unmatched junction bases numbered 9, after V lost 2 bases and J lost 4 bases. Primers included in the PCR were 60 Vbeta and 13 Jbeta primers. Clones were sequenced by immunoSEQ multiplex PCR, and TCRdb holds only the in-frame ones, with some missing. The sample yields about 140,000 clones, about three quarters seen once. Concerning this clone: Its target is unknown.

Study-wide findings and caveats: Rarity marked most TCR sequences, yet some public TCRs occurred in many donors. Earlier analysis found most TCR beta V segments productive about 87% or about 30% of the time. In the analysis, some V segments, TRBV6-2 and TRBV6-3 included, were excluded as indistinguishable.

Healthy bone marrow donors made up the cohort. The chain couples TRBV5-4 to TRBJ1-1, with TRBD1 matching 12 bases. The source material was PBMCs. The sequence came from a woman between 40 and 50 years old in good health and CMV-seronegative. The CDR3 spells CASSLGTGGMYSTEAFF. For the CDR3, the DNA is TGTGCCAGCAGCTTAGGGACAGGGGGCATGTATAGCACTGAAGCTTTCTTT. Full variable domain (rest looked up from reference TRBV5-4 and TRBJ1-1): ETGVTQSPTHLIKTRGQQVTLRCSSQSGHNTVSWYQQALGQGPQFIFQYYREEENGRGNFPPRFSGLQFPNYSSELNVNALELDDSALYLCASSLGTGGMYSTEAFFGQGTRLTVV.